The sequence of this T cell receptor (beta chain) was determined in a study of cytomegalovirus exposure and HLA in healthy donors. Across the whole study: The early release's HLA-typed donors yielded 78 million or so unique TCRs.

This clone was recorded only once. Its target is not known. The CDR3 is 11 amino acids. Trimming shortened V by 6 bases and J by 4 bases, and 6 bases separated the two germline ends. Germline loops: CDR1 LGHNT, CDR2 FRNRAP. Study results and limitations: Cytomegalovirus status was reportedly diagnosed by the classifier with high specificity and sensitivity.

Primers for the PCR totalled 60 Vbeta and 13 Jbeta. Profiled with immunoSEQ multiplex PCR; TCRdb holds only in-frame clones, not every one. The profile shows around 130,000 clones, around 85% of them singletons. The chain employs TRBV12-5 and TRBJ1-1; D is undetermined. The sequence came from a boy aged 5-17 years in good health and CMV-seronegative. Sequences were obtained from PBMCs. The CDR3 DNA is TGTGCTAGTGGCTACCCCACTGAAGCTTTCTTT. Translating gives CASGYPTEAFF.